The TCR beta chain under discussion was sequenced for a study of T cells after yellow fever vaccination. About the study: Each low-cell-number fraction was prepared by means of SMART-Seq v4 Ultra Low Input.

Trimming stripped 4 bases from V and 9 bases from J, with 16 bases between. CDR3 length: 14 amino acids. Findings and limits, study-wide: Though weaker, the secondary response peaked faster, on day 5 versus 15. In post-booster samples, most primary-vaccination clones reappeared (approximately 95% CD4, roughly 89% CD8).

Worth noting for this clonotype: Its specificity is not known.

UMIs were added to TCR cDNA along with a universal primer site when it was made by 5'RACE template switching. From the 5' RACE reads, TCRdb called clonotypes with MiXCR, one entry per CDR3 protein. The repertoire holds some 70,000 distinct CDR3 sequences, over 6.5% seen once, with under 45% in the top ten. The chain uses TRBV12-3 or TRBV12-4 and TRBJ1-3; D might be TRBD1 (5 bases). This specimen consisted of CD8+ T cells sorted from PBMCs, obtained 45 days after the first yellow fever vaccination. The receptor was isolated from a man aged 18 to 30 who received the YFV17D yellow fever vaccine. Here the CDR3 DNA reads TGTGCCAGCAGTTCCCCGGACACGGACATCACCATATATTTT. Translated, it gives CASSSPDTDITIYF.